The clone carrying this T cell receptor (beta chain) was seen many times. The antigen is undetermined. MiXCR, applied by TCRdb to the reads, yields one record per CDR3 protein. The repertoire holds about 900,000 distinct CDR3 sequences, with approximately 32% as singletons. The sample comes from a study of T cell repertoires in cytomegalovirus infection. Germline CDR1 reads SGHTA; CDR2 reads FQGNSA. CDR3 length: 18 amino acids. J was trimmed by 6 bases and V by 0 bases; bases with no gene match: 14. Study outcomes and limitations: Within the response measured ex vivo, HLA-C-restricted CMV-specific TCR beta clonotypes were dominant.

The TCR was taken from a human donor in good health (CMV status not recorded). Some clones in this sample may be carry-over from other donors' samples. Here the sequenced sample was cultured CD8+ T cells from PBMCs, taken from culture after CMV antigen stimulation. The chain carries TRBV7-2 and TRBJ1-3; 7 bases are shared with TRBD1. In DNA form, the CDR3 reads TGTGCCAGCAGCTTAGCCATAGGACAGGCCGCACCTTCAAACACCATATATTTT. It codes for CASSLAIGQAAPSNTIYF.